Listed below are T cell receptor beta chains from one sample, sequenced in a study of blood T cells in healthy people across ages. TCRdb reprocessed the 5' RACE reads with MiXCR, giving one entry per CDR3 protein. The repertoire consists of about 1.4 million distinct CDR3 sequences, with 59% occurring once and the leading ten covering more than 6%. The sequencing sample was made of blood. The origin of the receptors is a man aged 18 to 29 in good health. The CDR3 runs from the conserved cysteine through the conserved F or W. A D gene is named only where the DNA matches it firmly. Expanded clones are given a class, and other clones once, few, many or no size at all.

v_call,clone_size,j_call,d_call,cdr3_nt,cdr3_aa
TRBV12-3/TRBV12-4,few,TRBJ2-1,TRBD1,TGTGCCAGCAGCCAGGGACAGATAGACAATGAGCAGTTCTTC,CASSQGQIDNEQFF
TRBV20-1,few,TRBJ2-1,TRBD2,TGCAGTGCTAGAGAGGCGGGAGTACACAATGAGCAGTTCTTC,CSAREAGVHNEQFF
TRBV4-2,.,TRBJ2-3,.,TGTGCCAGCAGCGAGTCTCGAGGCACAGATACGCAGTATTTT,CASSESRGTDTQYF
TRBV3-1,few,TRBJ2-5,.,TGTGCCAGCAGCCAAGAAAGGATTAATCCGGGTTTAGCGTTAGAGACCCAGTACTTC,CASSQERINPGLALETQYF
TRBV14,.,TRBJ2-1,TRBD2,TGTGCCAGCAGCCAACTAGCGGGAATACGAGTCGATGAGCAGTTCTTC,CASSQLAGIRVDEQFF
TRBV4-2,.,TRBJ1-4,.,TGTGCCAGCAGCCAAAAAGGGACACCTAGGGATGAAAAACTGTTTTTT,CASSQKGTPRDEKLFF
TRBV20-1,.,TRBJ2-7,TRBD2,TGCAGTGCAAGACTAGCGGGAGAGGGCTACGAGCAGTACTTC,CSARLAGEGYEQYF
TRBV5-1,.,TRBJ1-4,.,TGCGCCAGCAGCCGACAGGACGTCAAAAAACTGTTTTTT,CASSRQDVKKLFF
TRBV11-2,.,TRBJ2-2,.,TGTGCCAGCAGCCCTGTGGGGGGGCGCGACACCGGGGAGCTGTTTTTT,CASSPVGGRDTGELFF
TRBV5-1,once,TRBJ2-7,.,TGCGCCAGCAAGGACCCGGGTTCCTACGAGCAGTACTTC,CASKDPGSYEQYF
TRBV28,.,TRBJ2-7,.,TGTGCCAGCTTGGGGGTTGTAGGCTCCTCCTACGAGCAGTACTTC,CASLGVVGSSYEQYF
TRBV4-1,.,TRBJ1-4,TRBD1,TGCGCCAGCAGCCCCCGGGACAGGTCTAATGAAAAACTGTTTTTT,CASSPRDRSNEKLFF
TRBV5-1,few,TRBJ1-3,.,TGCGCCAGCAGCTTGTCGGGAAACACCATATATTTT,CASSLSGNTIYF
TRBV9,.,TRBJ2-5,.,TGTGCCAGCAGCATCCGACGGACCGGGACCCAGTACTTC,CASSIRRTGTQYF
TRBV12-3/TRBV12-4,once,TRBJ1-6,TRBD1,TGTGCCAGCAGTTTTCAGGGGGCGGTTTCACCCCTCCACTTT,CASSFQGAVSPLHF
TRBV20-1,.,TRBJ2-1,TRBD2,TGCAGTGCTAGAGGGGGACTAGCGGCCAATGAGCAGTTCTTC,CSARGGLAANEQFF
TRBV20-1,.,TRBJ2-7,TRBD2,TGCAGTGCTAGCGGGGGGGGCTCCTACGAGCAGTACTTC,CSASGGGSYEQYF
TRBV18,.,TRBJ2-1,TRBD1,TGTGCCAGCTCACCTCAGGGGGTAAAGGCCTACAATGAGCAGTTCTTC,CASSPQGVKAYNEQFF
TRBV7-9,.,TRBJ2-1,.,TGTGCCAGCAGCTCGTCTAGCGCCAATGAGCAGTTCTTC,CASSSSSANEQFF
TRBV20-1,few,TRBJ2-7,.,TGCAGTGCTAGAGAATCTACTACTACGGGCGAGCAGTACTTC,CSARESTTTGEQYF
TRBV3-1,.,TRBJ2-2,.,TGTGCCAGCAGCCAAGATAGTTGGGTACCTAGGAACACCGGGGAGCTGTTTTTT,CASSQDSWVPRNTGELFF
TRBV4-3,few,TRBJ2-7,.,TGCGCCAGCAGCCAAGATATGACAGCAGGGGCCTACGAGCAGTACTTC,CASSQDMTAGAYEQYF
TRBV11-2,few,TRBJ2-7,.,TGTGCCAGCAGTCCATCGAACAAGGAGGGCGAGCAGTACTTC,CASSPSNKEGEQYF
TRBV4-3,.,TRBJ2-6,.,TGCGCCAGCAGCCAACAGGGGAATTCAGGGGCCAACGTCCTGACTTTC,CASSQQGNSGANVLTF
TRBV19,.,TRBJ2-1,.,TGTGCCAGTAGCCTAACCGGGACAAGAGACAATGAGCAGTTCTTC,CASSLTGTRDNEQFF
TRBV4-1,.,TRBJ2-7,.,TGCGCCAGCAGCCAAGATGATAGAGGTTTTAGCTACGAGCAGTACTTC,CASSQDDRGFSYEQYF
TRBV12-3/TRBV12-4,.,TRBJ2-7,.,TGTGCCAGCAGTTTTGGACTGGCACATCTCTCCTACGAGCAGTACTTC,CASSFGLAHLSYEQYF
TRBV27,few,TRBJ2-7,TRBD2,TGTGCCAGCAGTTTGCACCTAGCGGAAACCTACGAGCAGTACTTC,CASSLHLAETYEQYF
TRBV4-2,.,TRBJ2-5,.,TGTGCCAGCAGCCAGCTCCGGGACCCACAAGAGACCCAGTACTTC,CASSQLRDPQETQYF
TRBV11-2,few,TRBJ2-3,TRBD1,TGTGCCAGCAGCGTCGGGACAGGCGGCACAGATACGCAGTATTTT,CASSVGTGGTDTQYF
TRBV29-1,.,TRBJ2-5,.,TGCAGCGGACCAGAAGGGGAGACCCAGTACTTC,CSGPEGETQYF
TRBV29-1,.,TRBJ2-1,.,TGCAGTGCCGTTGAGGGTGAGCAGTTCTTC,CSAVEGEQFF
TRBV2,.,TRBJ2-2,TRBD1,TGTGCCAGCAGATTTTCCGGGACAGAACCGATCTCGAACACCGGGGAGCTGTTTTTT,CASRFSGTEPISNTGELFF
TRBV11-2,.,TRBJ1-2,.,TGTGCCAGCAGCTTAGCTGGGATTGCTGGCTACACCTTC,CASSLAGIAGYTF
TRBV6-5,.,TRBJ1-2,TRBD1,TGTGCCAGCAGACAGGGGGCCGAGGGCTACACCTTC,CASRQGAEGYTF
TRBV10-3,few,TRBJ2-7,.,TGTGCCATCAGTGGGGGGACCGCCTTGACCTACGAGCAGTACTTC,CAISGGTALTYEQYF